Sequencing of this T cell receptor (beta chain) was carried out in a study of T cell responses to AZD1222 COVID-19 vaccine (dated by TCRdb to about 2021). In the study overall: AZD1222 recipients whose second dose came at about 4 weeks and those whose second dose came at about 12 weeks were combined into one group, since spike-specific TCR depth and breadth did not differ between the two schedules. A total of 240 or so trial participants underwent TCR sequencing, of whom more than 200 had received two doses of AZD1222 and 26 had received two doses of the MenACWY control vaccine. Enrollment into the trials was organized by age into subgroups of 18-55, 56-69 and 70-plus years, and those subgroups contained about 160, 30 and 59 TCR-sequenced participants, respectively. The paper as a whole reports these results and caveats: Only 5 to 7 AZD1222 recipients were SARS-CoV-2 seropositive at baseline, limiting conclusions about previously exposed vaccinees. Because no day 14 peak-response samples were available, the repertoires could be characterized only after the peak T cell response. Nearly half of unique spike-specific TCRs reportedly recognized epitopes outside regions mutated in the B.1.351 and B.1.1.7 variants. The 56-69-year group was small, and its depth increase did not reach significance, likely because of low power. Vaccine-associated CD4 TCRs spanned the whole spike protein, with dominant responses in regions 160-218 and 743-854. A significant rise in spike-specific TCR breadth and depth was observed after two AZD1222 doses relative to day 0 and relative to MenACWY recipients. Participants were mostly white British, with more females than males. The authors suggested clonal diversity may have been underestimated.

As to this clone: The antigen it recognizes is unknown. The sample holds no much larger clone one base away, and base qualities are not on file.

The CDR3 regions of human TCRbeta chains were analyzed by immunosequencing. The original pipeline was this. Repertoire TCRs were matched against a reference library of SARS-CoV-2-specific TCRs generated with the MIRA antigen-specificity platform. Breadth meant the fraction of unique TCRs that were SARS-CoV-2-associated, whereas depth meant the fraction of total T cells that were SARS-CoV-2-associated. Each spike-specific TCR was assigned to its reactive spike region and to a CD4 or CD8 class using the MIRA data. Log10-transformed breadth and depth values were compared by one-way ANOVA with Sidak's multiple comparisons tests. TCRdb's version of the immuneACCESS table is confined to in-frame rearrangements and falls short of the full clone set. An unresolved V gene accounts for under half of the shortfall where checked; the remainder is of unknown origin. From that table come the V and J calls and clone size; the DNA was used to work out D and trimming. The sample profile shows approximately 44,000 clones; 80% of them were found once. Less than 5% of the sample belongs to the ten largest clones.

The germline ends are 11 bases apart after V is trimmed by 0 bases and J by 0 bases. Looking up the germline V gene (reference sequence) yields CDR1 MNHEY and CDR2 SMNVEV. Measured from the cysteine to the phenylalanine, the CDR3 is 16 residues long. The retained sequence is limited to the CDR3, 48 bases, with the frame set at the first base. The time point label, as the study defines it: baseline before first vaccination. The vaccinee samples were drawn from two UK trials, COV001 and COV002, one of which was a single-blind randomized controlled phase 2/3 trial testing AZD1222 (ChAdOx1 nCoV-19) in healthy adults. For TCRbeta chain sequencing, PBMC samples from trial participants were taken at day 0 and at day 28 after the second dose.

The sequence came from an adult in good health. The sequencing here drew on peripheral blood, taken on day 0 of AZD1222 vaccination. The chain is assembled from TRBV27 and TRBJ1-1, with the D gene too uncertain to name. This receptor has the CDR3 CASSLSPYTVNTEAFF. The nucleotide sequence is given as TGTGCCAGCAGTTTATCTCCTTACACGGTGAACACTGAAGCTTTCTTT.